The rows below give T cell receptor beta chains drawn from one sample of a study of blood T cell repertoires in COVID-19. Data came from immunoSEQ multiplex PCR; TCRdb stores just in-frame clones and leaves some out. The sample includes about 210,000 clones, about 88% seen only once; the top ten take 1.5% to 2%. Sequences were obtained from peripheral blood. The origin of the receptors is a man aged 65 to 85 with acute or convalescent COVID-19. Each CDR3 is given with its conserved first and last residue. A D gene is named only where the DNA matches it firmly. Not all rows give a size; the values are once, few, many and, for expanded clones, a class.

- TRBJ2-5 TRBV19 TRBD2 CASSTPRTSGWRETQYF TGTGCCAGTAGTACCCCCCGAACTAGCGGGTGGAGGGAGACCCAGTACTTC
- TRBJ2-7 TRBV11-3 - CASSLDDSSYEQYF TGTGCCAGCAGCTTAGATGACTCATCCTACGAGCAGTACTTC
few TRBJ2-2 TRBV5-4 TRBD1 CASSQNQGATGELFF TGTGCCAGCAGCCAGAATCAGGGGGCCACCGGGGAGCTGTTTTTT
- TRBJ2-3 TRBV5-1 TRBD1 CASSSGQGRGTDTQYF TGCGCCAGCAGCTCCGGACAGGGTCGAGGGACAGATACGCAGTATTTT
- TRBJ1-5 TRBV19 - CASSQGNSNQPQHF TGTGCCAGTAGTCAGGGTAATAGCAATCAGCCCCAGCATTTT
- TRBJ1-1 TRBV6-5 TRBD1 CASARTGMNTEAFF TGTGCCAGCGCGCGGACAGGGATGAACACTGAAGCTTTCTTT
many TRBJ1-5 TRBV27 TRBD1 CASRQQGGGNQPQHF TGTGCCAGCAGACAACAGGGGGGAGGCAATCAGCCCCAGCATTTT
- TRBJ2-1 TRBV10-3 TRBD2 CAISEQLAGGYNEQFF TGTGCCATCAGTGAGCAACTAGCGGGAGGATACAATGAGCAGTTCTTC
once TRBJ1-6 TRBV6-5 TRBD1 CASGDRANSPLHF TGTGCCAGTGGGGACAGGGCCAATTCACCCCTCCACTTT
- TRBJ2-3 TRBV19 - CASSTSGGLDTQYF TGTGCCAGTAGTACCTCCGGGGGGCTTGATACGCAGTATTTT
- TRBJ1-1 TRBV3-1/TRBV3-2 - CASSQDRLSQRRNTEAFF TGTGCCAGCAGCCAAGATCGTTTGAGTCAGCGGCGCAACACTGAAGCTTTCTTT
- TRBJ2-2 TRBV3-1/TRBV3-2 TRBD2 CASSQESWSGRSGELFF TGTGCCAGCAGCCAAGAGAGCTGGAGCGGGAGGTCCGGGGAGCTGTTTTTT
- TRBJ1-3 TRBV5-4 - CASSWSSGNTIYF TGTGCCAGCAGTTGGAGCTCTGGAAACACCATATATTTT
- TRBJ2-2 TRBV5-1 TRBD1 CASSLARTGGATGELFF TGCGCCAGCAGCTTGGCGCGGACAGGGGGAGCCACCGGGGAGCTGTTTTTT